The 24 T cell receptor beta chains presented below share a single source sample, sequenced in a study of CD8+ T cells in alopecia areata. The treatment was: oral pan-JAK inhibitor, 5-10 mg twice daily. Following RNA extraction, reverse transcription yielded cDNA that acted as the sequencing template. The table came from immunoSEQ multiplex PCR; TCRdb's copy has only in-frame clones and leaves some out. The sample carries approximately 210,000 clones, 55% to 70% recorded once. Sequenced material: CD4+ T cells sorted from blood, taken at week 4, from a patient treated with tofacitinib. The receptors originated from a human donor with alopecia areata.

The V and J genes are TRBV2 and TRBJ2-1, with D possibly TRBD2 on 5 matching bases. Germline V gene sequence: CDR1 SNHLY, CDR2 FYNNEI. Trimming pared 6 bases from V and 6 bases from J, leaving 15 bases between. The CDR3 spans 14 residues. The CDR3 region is CASRVSTGSNEQFF. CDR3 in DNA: TGTGCCAGCAGAGTGTCCACGGGGAGCAATGAGCAGTTCTTC.

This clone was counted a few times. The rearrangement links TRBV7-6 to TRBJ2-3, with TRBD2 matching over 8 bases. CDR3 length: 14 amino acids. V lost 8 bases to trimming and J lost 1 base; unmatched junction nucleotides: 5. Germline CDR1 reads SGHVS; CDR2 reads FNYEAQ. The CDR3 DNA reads TGTGCCAGCTCCGCGGGGGGAGGCACAGATACGCAGTATTTT. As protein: CASSAGGGTDTQYF.

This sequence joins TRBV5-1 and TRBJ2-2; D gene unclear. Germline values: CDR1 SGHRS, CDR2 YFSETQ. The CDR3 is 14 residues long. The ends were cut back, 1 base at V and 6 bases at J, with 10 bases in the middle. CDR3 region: CASSLIPAAGELFF. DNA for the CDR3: TGCGCCAGCAGCTTGATTCCTGCAGCCGGGGAGCTGTTTTTT.

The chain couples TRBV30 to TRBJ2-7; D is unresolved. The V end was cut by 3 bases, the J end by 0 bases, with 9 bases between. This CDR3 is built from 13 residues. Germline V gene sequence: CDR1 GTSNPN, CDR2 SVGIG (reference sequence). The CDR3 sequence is CAWRRHSSYEQYF. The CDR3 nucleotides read TGTGCCTGGAGGCGACATAGCTCCTACGAGCAGTACTTC.

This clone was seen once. CDR3 DNA: TGTGCCAGCTCAGAACAGGGAAAGACCCAGTACTTC. Translated, it gives CASSEQGKTQYF. V and J are TRBV18 and TRBJ2-5; maybe TRBD1 (6 bases). V was clipped by 5 bases and J by 6 bases, with 10 bases between them. Germline-derived CDR1 and CDR2 are KGHSH and LQKENI. The CDR3 covers 12 residues.

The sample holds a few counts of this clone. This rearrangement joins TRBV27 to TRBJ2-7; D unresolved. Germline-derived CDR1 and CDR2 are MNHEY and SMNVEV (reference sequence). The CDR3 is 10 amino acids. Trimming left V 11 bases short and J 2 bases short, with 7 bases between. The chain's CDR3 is CAAVAYEQYF. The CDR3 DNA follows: TGTGCCGCGGTAGCCTACGAGCAGTACTTC.

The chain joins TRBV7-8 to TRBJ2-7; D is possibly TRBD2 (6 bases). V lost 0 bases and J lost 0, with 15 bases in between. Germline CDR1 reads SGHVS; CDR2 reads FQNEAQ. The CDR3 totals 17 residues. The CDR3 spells CASSLAPGLMSSYEQYF. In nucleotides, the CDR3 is TGTGCCAGCAGCTTAGCGCCGGGACTGATGAGCTCCTACGAGCAGTACTTC.

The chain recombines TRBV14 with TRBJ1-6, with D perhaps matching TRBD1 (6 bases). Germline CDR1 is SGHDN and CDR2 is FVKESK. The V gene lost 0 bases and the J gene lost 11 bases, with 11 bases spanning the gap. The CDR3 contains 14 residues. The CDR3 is CASSQEPGTTPLHF. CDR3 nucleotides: TGTGCCAGCAGCCAAGAGCCGGGGACAACACCCCTCCACTTT.

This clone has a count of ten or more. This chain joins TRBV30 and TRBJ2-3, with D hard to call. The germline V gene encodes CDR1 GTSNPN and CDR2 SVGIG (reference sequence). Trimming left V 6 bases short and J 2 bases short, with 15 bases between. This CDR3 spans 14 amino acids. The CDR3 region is CACRSKGHTDTQYF. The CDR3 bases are TGTGCCTGCCGAAGCAAGGGCCACACAGATACGCAGTATTTT.

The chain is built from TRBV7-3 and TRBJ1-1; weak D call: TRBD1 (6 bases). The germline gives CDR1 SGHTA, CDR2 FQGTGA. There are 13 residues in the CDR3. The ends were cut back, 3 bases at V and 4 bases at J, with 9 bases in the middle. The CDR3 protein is CASSFSGVTEAFF. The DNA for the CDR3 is TGTGCCAGCAGCTTTTCAGGGGTCACTGAAGCTTTCTTT.

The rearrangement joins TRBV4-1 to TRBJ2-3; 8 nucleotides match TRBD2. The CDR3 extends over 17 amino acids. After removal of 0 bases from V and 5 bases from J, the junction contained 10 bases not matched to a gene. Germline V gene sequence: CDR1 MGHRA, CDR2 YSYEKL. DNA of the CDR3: TGCGCCAGCAGCCAAGAATATACGGGGGGGCCAGGAGATACGCAGTATTTT. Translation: CASSQEYTGGPGDTQYF.

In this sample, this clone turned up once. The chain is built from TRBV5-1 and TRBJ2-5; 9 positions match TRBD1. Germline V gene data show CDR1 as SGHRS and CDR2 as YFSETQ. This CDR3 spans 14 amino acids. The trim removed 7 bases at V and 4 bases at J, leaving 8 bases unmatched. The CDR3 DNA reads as TGCGCCAGCCGACAGGGGGTATCCTTAGAGACCCAGTACTTC. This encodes CASRQGVSLETQYF.

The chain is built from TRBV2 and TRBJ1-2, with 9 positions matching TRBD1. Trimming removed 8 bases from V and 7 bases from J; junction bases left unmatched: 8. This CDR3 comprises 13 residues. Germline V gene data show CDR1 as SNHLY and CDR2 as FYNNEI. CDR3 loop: CASARDRASGYTF. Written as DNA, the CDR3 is TGTGCCAGCGCCCGGGACAGGGCGAGTGGCTACACCTTC.

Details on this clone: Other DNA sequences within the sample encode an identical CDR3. CDR3 sequence (DNA): TGTGCCTGGTCCGGGACAGAGAATCAGCCCCAGCATTTT. Protein product: CAWSGTENQPQHF. The rearrangement links TRBV30 to TRBJ1-5, with 7 bases matching TRBD1. Losses at the gene ends were 5 bases for V and 4 bases for J; bases not matched to a gene: 5. Germline assignment: CDR1 GTSNPN and CDR2 SVGIG (reference sequence). The CDR3 has 13 residues. The full variable domain, completed using reference TRBV30 and TRBJ1-5, is SQTIHQWPATLVQPVGSPLSLECTVEGTSNPNLYWYRQAAGRGLQLLFYSVGIGQISSEVPQNLSASRPQDRQFILSSKKLLLSDSGFYLCAWSGTENQPQHFGDGTRLSIL.

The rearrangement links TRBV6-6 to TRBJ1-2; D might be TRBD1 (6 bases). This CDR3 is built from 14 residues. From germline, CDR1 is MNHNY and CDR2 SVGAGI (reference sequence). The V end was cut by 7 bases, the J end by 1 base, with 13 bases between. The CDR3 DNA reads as TGTGCCAGCACCAAAGGGGGGGGTAACTATGGCTACACCTTC. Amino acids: CASTKGGGNYGYTF.

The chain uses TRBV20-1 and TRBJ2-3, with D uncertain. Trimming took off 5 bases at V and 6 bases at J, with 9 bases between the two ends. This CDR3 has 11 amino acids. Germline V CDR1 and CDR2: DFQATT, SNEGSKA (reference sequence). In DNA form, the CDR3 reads TGCAGTGCTCCCCTTCTGGATACGCAGTATTTT. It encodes CSAPLLDTQYF.

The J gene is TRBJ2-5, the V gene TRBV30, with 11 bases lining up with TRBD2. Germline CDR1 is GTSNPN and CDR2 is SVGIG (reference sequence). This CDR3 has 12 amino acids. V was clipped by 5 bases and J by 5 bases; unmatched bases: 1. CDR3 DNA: TGTGCCTGGGGACTAGCGGGCGAGACCCAGTACTTC. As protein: CAWGLAGETQYF.

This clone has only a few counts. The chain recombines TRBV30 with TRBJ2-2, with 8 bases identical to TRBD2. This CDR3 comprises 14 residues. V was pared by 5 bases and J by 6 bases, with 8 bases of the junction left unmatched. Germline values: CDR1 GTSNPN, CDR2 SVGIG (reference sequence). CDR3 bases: TGTGCCTGGGCGGGACTAGTGAGCTCCGGGGAGCTGTTTTTT. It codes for CAWAGLVSSGELFF.

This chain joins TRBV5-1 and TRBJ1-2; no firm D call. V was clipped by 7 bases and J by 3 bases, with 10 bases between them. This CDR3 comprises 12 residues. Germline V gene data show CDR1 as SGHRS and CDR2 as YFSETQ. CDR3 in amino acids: CASRERDYGYTF. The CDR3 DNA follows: TGCGCCAGCCGGGAGCGGGACTATGGCTACACCTTC.

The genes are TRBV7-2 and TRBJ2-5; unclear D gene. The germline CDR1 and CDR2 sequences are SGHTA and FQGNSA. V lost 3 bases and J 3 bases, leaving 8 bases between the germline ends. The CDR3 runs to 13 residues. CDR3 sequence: CASSLAKKETQYF. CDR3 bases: TGTGCCAGCAGCTTGGCAAAAAAAGAGACCCAGTACTTC.

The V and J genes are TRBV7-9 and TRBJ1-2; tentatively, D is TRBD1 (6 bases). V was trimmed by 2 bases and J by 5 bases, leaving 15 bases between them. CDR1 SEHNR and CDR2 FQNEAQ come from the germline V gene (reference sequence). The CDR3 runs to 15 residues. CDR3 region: CASSLTGSWAYGYTF. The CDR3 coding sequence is TGTGCCAGCAGCTTAACAGGGTCATGGGCGTATGGCTACACCTTC.

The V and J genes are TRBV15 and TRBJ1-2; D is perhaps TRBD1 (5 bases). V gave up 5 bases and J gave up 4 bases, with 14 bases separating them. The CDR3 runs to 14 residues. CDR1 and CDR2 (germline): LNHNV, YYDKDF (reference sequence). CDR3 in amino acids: CATSWDRGAYGYTF. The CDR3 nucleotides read TGTGCCACCAGCTGGGACCGTGGGGCCTATGGCTACACCTTC.

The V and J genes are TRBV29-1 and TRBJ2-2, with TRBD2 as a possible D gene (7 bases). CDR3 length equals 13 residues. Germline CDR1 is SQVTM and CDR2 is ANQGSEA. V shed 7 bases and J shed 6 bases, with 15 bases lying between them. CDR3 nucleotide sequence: TGCAGCGGAAGGAGGGGGGGCGCCGGGGAGCTGTTTTTT. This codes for CSGRRGGAGELFF.

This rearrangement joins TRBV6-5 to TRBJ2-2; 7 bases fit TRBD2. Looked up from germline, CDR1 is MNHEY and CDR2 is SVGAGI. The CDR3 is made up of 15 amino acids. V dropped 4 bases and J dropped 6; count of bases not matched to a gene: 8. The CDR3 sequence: CASSLIGGGAGELFF. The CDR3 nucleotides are TGTGCCAGCAGTTTGATTGGGGGAGGGGCCGGGGAGCTGTTTTTT.